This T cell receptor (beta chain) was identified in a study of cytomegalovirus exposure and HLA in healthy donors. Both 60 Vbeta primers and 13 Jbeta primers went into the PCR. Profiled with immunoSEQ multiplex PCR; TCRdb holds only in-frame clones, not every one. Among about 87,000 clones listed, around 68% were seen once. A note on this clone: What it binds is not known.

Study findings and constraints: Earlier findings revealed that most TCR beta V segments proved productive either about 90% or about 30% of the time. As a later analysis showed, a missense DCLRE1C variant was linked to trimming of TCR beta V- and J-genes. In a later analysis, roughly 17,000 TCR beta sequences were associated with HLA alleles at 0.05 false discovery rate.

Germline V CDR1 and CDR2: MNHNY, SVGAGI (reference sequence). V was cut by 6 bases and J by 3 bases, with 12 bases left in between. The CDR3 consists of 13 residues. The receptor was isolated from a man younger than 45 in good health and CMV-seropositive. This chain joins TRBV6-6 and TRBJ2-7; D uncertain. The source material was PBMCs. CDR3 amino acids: CASSRLGLYEQYF. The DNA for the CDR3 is TGTGCCAGCAGCCGCCTGGGCCTCTACGAGCAGTACTTC.